This TCR beta chain was profiled in a study of T cells expressing NK-cell markers. After re-calling the 5' RACE reads, TCRdb lists one entry per CDR3 protein, DNA absent. This sample's table reports fewer than 300,000 distinct CDR3 sequences. Findings and limits, study-wide: Expanded clones of NKG2C+ T cells had an unclear HCMV specificity.

CDR1 is DFQATT and CDR2 is SNEGSKA in the germline V gene (reference sequence). The CDR3 consists of 17 residues. A word on this clonotype: Antigen unknown.

Source material: blood T cells: a sorted CD56 or NKG2C T cell subset, CD4+ or CD8+ T cells, or bulk PBMC T cells (not recorded which). The clonotype originates from a woman aged 18 to 75 in good health. The J gene is TRBJ2-4, the V gene TRBV20-1; lacking DNA, the TRBD2 call made by TCRdb goes unchecked. CDR3 loop: CSARGTSGGAGKNIQYF.